These 12 T cell receptor beta chains were sequenced from one sample in a study of Graves' ophthalmopathy and Graves' hyperthyroidism. RNA transcripts were the template, and TCR beta CDR3 regions were amplified from them. First-round RT-PCR relied on HTBI primers, and a second-round multiplex PCR came next. A single record per CDR3 protein comes from TCRdb applying MiXCR to the multiplex PCR reads. The sample includes a few hundred thousand distinct CDR3 sequences, over 20% of them seen just once. Material for sequencing was peripheral blood. The receptors were gathered from a woman between 18 and 30 years old with stable Graves' hyperthyroidism.

In this sample, this clonotype turned up many times. The chain joins TRBV10-3 to TRBJ1-3, with D possibly matching TRBD1 (6 bases). Germline V lookup: CDR1 ENHRY, CDR2 SYGVKD. The CDR3 extends over 15 amino acids. V was pared by 8 bases and J by 0 bases, with 14 bases between. This CDR3 is CAIGTGTSSGNTIYF. The CDR3 DNA reads TGTGCCATCGGTACAGGGACGTCCTCTGGAAACACCATATATTTT.

In this sample, this clonotype turned up a few times. The J gene is TRBJ2-6, the V gene TRBV6-5; 8 positions agree with TRBD1. The J segment lost 12 bases and the V segment lost 2 bases, leaving 3 bases of the junction unmatched. The germline CDR1 and CDR2 sequences are MNHEY and SVGAGI. The CDR3 covers 13 residues. CDR3 sequence: CASSYRTGPVLTF. The CDR3 DNA sequence: TGTGCCAGCAGTTACAGGACAGGGCCCGTCCTGACTTTC.

This clonotype occurred many times. The V call is TRBV12-3 or TRBV12-4, the J call TRBJ1-2; possible D gene TRBD1, 5 bases. The CDR3 spans 13 residues. With 3 bases removed from V and 6 bases from J, the gap between germline ends came to 11 bases. In nucleotides, the CDR3 is TGTGCCAGCAGTTTGCTCAGGGTGGATGGCTACACCTTC. Translated, it gives CASSLLRVDGYTF.

This clonotype was seen repeatedly, ten times or more. The gene calls are TRBV7-3 and TRBJ1-5; 7 nucleotides agree with TRBD1. The germline CDR1 and CDR2 sequences are SGHTA and FQGTGA. V shed 1 base, J shed 0 bases, and the junction held 6 bases outside the gene matches. The CDR3 is 17 amino acids. Here the CDR3 DNA reads TGTGCCAGCAGCTTAAAAAGGACAGGTGATAGCAATCAGCCCCAGCATTTT. This gives the protein CASSLKRTGDSNQPQHF.

V and J are TRBV12-3 or TRBV12-4 and TRBJ2-2; unclear D gene. V shed 2 bases and J shed 5 bases, with 9 bases lying between them. This CDR3 region has 14 residues. CDR3 DNA sequence: TGTGCCAGCAGTTTACTGGGCCGGACCGGGGAGCTGTTTTTT. It yields the protein CASSLLGRTGELFF.

On this clonotype itself: This could be a read error, since a much larger clone is one nucleotide away. V and J are TRBV28 and TRBJ2-5; D perhaps matches TRBD2 (6 bases). The CDR3 has 13 amino acids. The ends were cut back, 5 bases at V and 8 bases at J, with 15 bases in the middle. Germline V gives CDR1 MDHEN, CDR2 SYDVKM. CDR3 coding DNA: TGTGCCAGCAGTCAGAGGAGGGTAGATACCCAGTACTTC. It encodes CASSQRRVDTQYF.

This clonotype has at least ten counts. The V gene is TRBV7-2, the J gene TRBJ2-4; D is undetermined. Germline V lookup: CDR1 SGHTA, CDR2 FQGNSA. CDR3 length equals 14 residues. Trimming left V 2 bases short and J 1 base short, with 6 bases between. This CDR3 reads CASSLSSAKNIQYF. The DNA of the CDR3 is TGTGCCAGCAGCTTATCTTCGGCCAAAAACATTCAGTACTTC.

There are many counts of this clonotype. The chain employs TRBV6-5 and TRBJ2-7; 7 bases are shared with TRBD1. V lost 0 bases to trimming and J lost 2 bases; unmatched junction nucleotides: 4. The CDR3 extends over 15 amino acids. Per the germline V gene, CDR1 is MNHEY and CDR2 is SVGAGI. As DNA, the CDR3 is TGTGCCAGCAGTTACTCTAGGGACAGAGCCTACGAGCAGTACTTC. Residues: CASSYSRDRAYEQYF.

In this sample, this clonotype turned up a few times. This chain links TRBV30 with TRBJ2-7; 10 nucleotides line up with TRBD1. Germline CDR1 is GTSNPN and CDR2 is SVGIG (reference sequence). The junction had 4 bases not matched to a gene; V was cut back by 3 bases and J by 2 bases. This CDR3 spans 14 amino acids. Written as DNA, the CDR3 is TGTGCCTGGAGCGCTGGACAGGGGGCCTACGAGCAGTACTTC. Amino acids: CAWSAGQGAYEQYF.

This clonotype has a count of ten or more. The V call is TRBV7-2, the J call TRBJ2-5, with D unresolved. Germline assignment: CDR1 SGHTA and CDR2 FQGNSA. V dropped 0 bases and J dropped 6 bases, with 11 bases sitting between them. CDR3 length equals 14 residues. The chain's CDR3 is CASSLAVQSKTQYF. As DNA, the CDR3 is TGTGCCAGCAGCTTAGCTGTGCAAAGTAAGACCCAGTACTTC.

Ten or more counts support this clonotype. V gene TRBV29-1 combines with J gene TRBJ1-1; D unresolved. Germline V gene lookup returns CDR1 SQVTM and CDR2 ANQGSEA. This CDR3 has 12 amino acids. Trimming took off 7 bases at V and 1 base at J, with 10 bases between the two ends. The CDR3 DNA reads TGCAGCGCTGGACTAAGGAACACTGAAGCTTTCTTT. Translated: CSAGLRNTEAFF.

This clonotype has a count of ten or more. The DNA for the CDR3 is TGTGCCACCTCGGACAGGGGACCGACTGAAGCTTTCTTT. It is translated as CATSDRGPTEAFF. The chain employs TRBV24-1 and TRBJ1-1, with 9 bases matching TRBD1. V lost 9 bases and J lost 5; bases outside the gene matches: 6. Germline CDR1 and CDR2: KGHDR and SFDVKD. This CDR3 is 13 amino acids long.